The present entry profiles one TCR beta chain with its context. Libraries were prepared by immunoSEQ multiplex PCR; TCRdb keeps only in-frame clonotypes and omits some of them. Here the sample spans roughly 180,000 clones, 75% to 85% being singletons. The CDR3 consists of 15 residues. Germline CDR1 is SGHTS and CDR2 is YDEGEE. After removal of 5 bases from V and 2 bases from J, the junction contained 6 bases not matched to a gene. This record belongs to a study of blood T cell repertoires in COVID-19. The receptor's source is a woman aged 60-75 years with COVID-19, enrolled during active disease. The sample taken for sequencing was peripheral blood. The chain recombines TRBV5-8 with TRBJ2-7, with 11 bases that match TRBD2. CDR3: CASSKTSGGTYEQYF. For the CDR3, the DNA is TGTGCCAGCAGTAAAACTAGCGGGGGTACCTACGAGCAGTACTTC. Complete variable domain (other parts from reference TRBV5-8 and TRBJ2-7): EAGVTQSPTHLIKTRGQQATLRCSPISGHTSVYWYQQALGLGLQFLLWYDEGEERNRGNFPPRFSGRQFPNYSSELNVNALELEDSALYLCASSKTSGGTYEQYFGPGTRLTVT.